The 25 T cell receptor beta chains given below trace back to one sample, sequenced in a study of shared clonotypes between healthy human individuals. CD45RO-negative, CCR7-selected cells formed the naive CD8 fraction, which excluded terminally differentiated effector memory CD45RA+ cells. The repertoire was sequenced with immunoSEQ multiplex PCR; TCRdb's copy has only in-frame clones and lacks some. Counted here are fewer than 1 million clones, about 96% occurring once; the ten biggest clones make up about 0.22%. What was sequenced was naive CD8+ T cells sorted from blood. These receptors all come from a man aged 25-40 years in good health.

V usage is TRBV7-9 and J usage is TRBJ2-7; D gene unclear. This CDR3 spans 14 amino acids. The V end lost 0 bases, the J end lost 5 bases, and 11 bases lay between the germline ends. Germline-derived CDR1 and CDR2 are SEHNR and FQNEAQ (reference sequence). CDR3: CASSLASSPHEQYF. In nucleotides, the CDR3 is TGTGCCAGCAGCTTAGCGTCTTCCCCCCACGAGCAGTACTTC.

The gene calls are TRBV7-9 and TRBJ2-1; D is ambiguous. Germline CDR1 and CDR2: SEHNR and FQNEAQ (reference sequence). V was shortened by 5 bases and J by 4 bases, with 15 bases between the two germline ends. The length of the CDR3 is 15 residues. In DNA form, the CDR3 reads TGTGCCAGCAGCCAACCAGGATCGAATTACAATGAGCAGTTCTTC. It encodes CASSQPGSNYNEQFF.

The chain uses TRBV5-6 and TRBJ2-2, with 8 bases identical to TRBD2. Germline V gene lookup returns CDR1 SGHDT and CDR2 YYEEEE. The CDR3 covers 18 residues. The ends lost 1 base at V and 0 bases at J; junction bases unmatched: 8. CDR3: CASSLRMISGANTGELFF. Here the CDR3 DNA reads TGTGCCAGCAGCTTGAGGATGATTAGCGGGGCGAACACCGGGGAGCTGTTTTTT.

The CDR3, as DNA: TGTGCCATCAGTGAGTCGTACAGGGAGTACTACTTC. Amino acids: CAISESYREYYF. The chain joins TRBV10-3 to TRBJ2-7; D is perhaps TRBD1 (6 bases). The CDR3 contains 12 residues. V lost 0 bases to trimming and J lost 13 bases, with 13 bases between them. Per the germline V gene, CDR1 is ENHRY and CDR2 is SYGVKD.

The genes are TRBV28 and TRBJ2-7, with 7 bases fitting TRBD1. Germline V gene data show CDR1 as MDHEN and CDR2 as SYDVKM. The V segment lost 9 bases and the J segment 2 bases; nucleotides outside the gene matches: 4. CDR3 size: 12 residues. CDR3 loop: CASAGTAYEQYF. CDR3 sequence (DNA): TGTGCCAGTGCCGGGACAGCCTACGAGCAGTACTTC.

This chain uses TRBV14 with TRBJ2-2; possible D gene TRBD2, 5 bases. Trimming shortened V by 0 bases and J by 6 bases, and 17 bases separated the two germline ends. Per the germline V gene, CDR1 is SGHDN and CDR2 is FVKESK. This CDR3 has 17 amino acids. The CDR3 coding sequence is TGTGCCAGCAGCCAAGATTTCGAGGGTTACGGGTCCGGGGAGCTGTTTTTT. Encoded protein: CASSQDFEGYGSGELFF.

V is TRBV11-2 and J is TRBJ2-7; 10 bases are shared with TRBD1. Germline V gene data show CDR1 as SGHAT and CDR2 as FQNNGV. This CDR3 is built from 15 residues. V lost 5 bases to trimming and J lost 3 bases; unmatched junction nucleotides: 7. CDR3 protein: CASSLGQGEYYEQYF. The DNA of the CDR3 is TGTGCCAGCAGCCTCGGACAGGGGGAATACTACGAGCAGTACTTC.

The chain recombines TRBV9 with TRBJ1-5, with D uncertain. Per germline, CDR1 SGDLS and CDR2 YYNGEE. The CDR3 is 13 residues long. Deletions cut 3 bases from V and 7 bases from J, with 11 bases between. In DNA form, the CDR3 reads TGTGCCAGCAGCGCCGAGGGAGGGCAGCCCCAGCATTTT. Protein sequence: CASSAEGGQPQHF.

The chain joins TRBV29-1 to TRBJ2-1; a weak D match, TRBD2 (5 bases). The V and J ends lost 6 bases and 4 bases respectively, with 13 bases between them. CDR1 is SQVTM, CDR2 ANQGSEA, per germline. The CDR3 consists of 13 residues. The CDR3 region has the DNA TGCAGCGTGGAGGAGAGACCTTACAATGAGCAGTTCTTC. Translated, it gives CSVEERPYNEQFF.

The table lists this clone with a count of one. The sample carries other DNA sequences with the same CDR3. The chain employs TRBV6-6 and TRBJ2-7, with a weak D call TRBD2 (5 bases). Germline V lookup: CDR1 MNHNY, CDR2 SVGAGI (reference sequence). There are 10 residues in the CDR3. V was clipped by 10 bases and J by 4 bases, with 8 bases between them. In DNA, the CDR3 is TGTGCCACCGGAGGTTACGAGCAGTACTTC. It is translated as CATGGYEQYF.

In DNA form, the CDR3 reads TGTGCCAGCAGCTTGGAAGACAGGGCGGGCGAAAAACTGTTTTTT. It is translated as CASSLEDRAGEKLFF. The rearrangement uses TRBV7-6 and TRBJ1-4, with TRBD1 matching over 7 bases. The V gene's germline CDR1 is SGHVS and CDR2 FNYEAQ. The CDR3 runs 15 residues. V shed 3 bases, J shed 8 bases, and the junction held 9 bases outside the gene matches.

The rearrangement uses TRBV7-9 and TRBJ1-2, with a tentative D call TRBD1 (5 bases). Trimming took 5 bases from V and 7 from J, leaving 20 bases between them. The CDR3 extends over 15 amino acids. In germline, CDR1 is SEHNR, CDR2 FQNEAQ (reference sequence). CDR3 DNA: TGTGCCAGCAGCGGGCGGTTGGGGGATTTAATTGGCTACACCTTC. This gives the protein CASSGRLGDLIGYTF.

The gene calls are TRBV7-2 and TRBJ2-1, with D tentatively TRBD2 (6 bases). The V end was cut by 1 base, the J end by 7 bases, with 14 bases between. Germline CDR1 and CDR2: SGHTA and FQGNSA. CDR3 length equals 15 residues. The CDR3 region has the DNA TGTGCCAGCAGCTTAGAGACCAATGGGGGGAATGAGCAGTTCTTC. The encoded protein is CASSLETNGGNEQFF. Full variable domain (outside the CDR3, taken from reference TRBV7-2 and TRBJ2-1): GAGVSQSPSNKVTEKGKDVELRCDPISGHTALYWYRQSLGQGLEFLIYFQGNSAPDKSGLPSDRFSAERTGGSVSTLTIQRTQQEDSAVYLCASSLETNGGNEQFFGPGTRLTVL.

This clone was picked up one time. V and J are TRBV4-1 and TRBJ2-1, with D maybe TRBD2 (5 bases). Germline V gene data show CDR1 as MGHRA and CDR2 as YSYEKL. The CDR3 is 16 amino acids. V was shortened by 1 base and J by 0 bases, with 10 bases between the two germline ends. The DNA of the CDR3 is TGCGCCAGCAGCCAAGTCACGGGGAGCTCCTACAATGAGCAGTTCTTC. Protein sequence: CASSQVTGSSYNEQFF.

The V gene is TRBV7-2, the J gene TRBJ1-1, with D possibly being TRBD1 (6 bases). Germline lookup yields CDR1 SGHTA and CDR2 FQGNSA. V was clipped by 5 bases and J by 1 base, with 17 bases between them. This CDR3 is 16 amino acids long. The CDR3 DNA reads as TGTGCCAGCAGCCCCCCCGGGGGGCGATGGAACACTGAAGCTTTCTTT. This codes for CASSPPGGRWNTEAFF.

On this clone: Different DNA sequences within this sample yield the same CDR3. The rearrangement uses TRBV7-9 and TRBJ2-7, with 7 positions matching TRBD1. V lost 5 bases, J lost 0 bases, and 7 bases stayed unmatched. The CDR3 extends over 15 amino acids. The germline V gene has CDR1 SEHNR and CDR2 FQNEAQ (reference sequence). CDR3 DNA: TGTGCCAGCAGCCCATCGGGACAGAGCTCCTACGAGCAGTACTTC. Amino acid sequence: CASSPSGQSSYEQYF.

V usage is TRBV7-9 and J usage is TRBJ2-1, with a tentative D call TRBD1 (5 bases). In germline, CDR1 is SEHNR, CDR2 FQNEAQ (reference sequence). V was shortened by 1 base and J by 5 bases, with 6 bases between the two germline ends. The CDR3 covers 13 residues. CDR3 nucleotide sequence: TGTGCCAGCAGCTTAGGGACACACAATGAGCAGTTCTTC. This translates into CASSLGTHNEQFF. The full variable domain, completed using reference TRBV7-9 and TRBJ2-1, is DTGVSQNPRHKITKRGQNVTFRCDPISEHNRLYWYRQTLGQGPEFLTYFQNEAQLEKSRLLSDRFSAERPKGSFSTLEIQRTEQGDSAMYLCASSLGTHNEQFFGPGTRLTVL.

V and J are TRBV6-1 and TRBJ1-1; D call uncertain. CDR1 MNHNS and CDR2 SASEGT come from the germline V gene. V was pared by 1 base and J by 5 bases, with 11 bases between. This CDR3 comprises 14 residues. The CDR3 loop is CASSEENKETEAFF. The CDR3 coding sequence is TGTGCCAGCAGTGAAGAGAACAAAGAAACTGAAGCTTTCTTT.

V gene TRBV29-1 combines with J gene TRBJ2-7; D perhaps matches TRBD2 (5 bases). The CDR3 is 12 residues long. CDR1 and CDR2 from the germline V gene are SQVTM and ANQGSEA. V was trimmed by 4 bases and J by 3 bases, leaving 10 bases between them. The chain's CDR3 is CSVVSGNYEQYF. CDR3 DNA: TGCAGCGTTGTATCCGGGAACTACGAGCAGTACTTC.

The chain carries TRBV27 and TRBJ1-4; D gene ambiguous. The CDR3 is 14 amino acids. Germline loops: CDR1 MNHEY, CDR2 SMNVEV (reference sequence). The ends were cut back, 6 bases at V and 6 bases at J, with 14 bases in the middle. The CDR3 bases are TGTGCCAGCAGCGACGCGCCGGGGTATGAAAAACTGTTTTTT. This gives the protein CASSDAPGYEKLFF.

The chain couples TRBV7-3 to TRBJ2-1; no clear D. The germline V gene has CDR1 SGHTA and CDR2 FQGTGA. The CDR3 contains 13 residues. V was clipped by 5 bases and J by 7 bases, with 12 bases between them. CDR3 sequence: CASSPLPENEQFF. The DNA of the CDR3 is TGTGCCAGCAGCCCCCTCCCAGAGAATGAGCAGTTCTTC.

The chain couples TRBV7-9 to TRBJ1-3, with D perhaps matching TRBD1 (5 bases). This CDR3 has 12 residues. V dropped 5 bases and J dropped 4 bases, with 6 bases sitting between them. Germline assignment: CDR1 SEHNR and CDR2 FQNEAQ (reference sequence). The DNA for the CDR3 is TGTGCCAGCAGCCACAGGGGAAACACCATATATTTT. Its protein is CASSHRGNTIYF.

The V gene is TRBV27, the J gene TRBJ2-1; TRBD2 aligns across 9 bases. V lost 4 bases, J lost 10 bases, and 5 bases stayed unmatched. This CDR3 contains 13 residues. Germline V gene data show CDR1 as MNHEY and CDR2 as SMNVEV (reference sequence). CDR3 protein: CASSWETSGEQFF. The CDR3 DNA reads as TGTGCCAGCAGTTGGGAGACTAGCGGCGAGCAGTTCTTC.

This sequence joins TRBV7-9 and TRBJ2-3; TRBD2 matches 8 bases. CDR1 is SEHNR, CDR2 FQNEAQ, per germline (reference sequence). There are 11 residues in the CDR3. The J segment lost 14 bases and the V segment lost 1 base, leaving 2 bases of the junction unmatched. CDR3 nucleotides: TGTGCCAGCAGCTTAGGCCTAGCGGGGTATTTT. Its protein product is CASSLGLAGYF.

V gene TRBV15 combines with J gene TRBJ2-5; 7 bases fit TRBD1. V shed 6 bases, J shed 4 bases, and the junction held 11 bases outside the gene matches. The CDR3 sequence is 15 residues long. CDR1 LNHNV and CDR2 YYDKDF come from the germline V gene (reference sequence). CDR3 region: CATREGRTGGETQYF. CDR3 in DNA: TGTGCCACCAGAGAGGGGCGGACAGGTGGAGAGACCCAGTACTTC.